One sample yielded the 32 T cell receptor beta chains listed below, sequenced in a study of blood T cell repertoires in COVID-19. TCRdb's table, derived via immunoSEQ multiplex PCR, lists solely in-frame clones and lacks some. The table lists about 250,000 clones, 80% to 90% of them singletons. The sequencing input was peripheral blood. Receptor source: a woman aged 25 to 45 with active or convalescent COVID-19.

The rearrangement joins TRBV19 to TRBJ1-2; D is perhaps TRBD1 (5 bases). There are 16 residues in the CDR3. V gave up 3 bases and J gave up 4 bases, with 18 bases separating them. In germline, CDR1 is LNHDA, CDR2 SQIVND (reference sequence). The CDR3 region has the DNA TGTGCCAGTAGTATCATTCGGCAGGGCCTAACCTATGGCTACACCTTC. Translating gives CASSIIRQGLTYGYTF.

V gene TRBV5-1 combines with J gene TRBJ2-1; 11 bases match TRBD2. V lost 4 bases, J lost 4 bases, and 7 bases stayed unmatched. Germline V gene data show CDR1 as SGHRS and CDR2 as YFSETQ. The CDR3 is made up of 16 amino acids. CDR3 bases: TGCGCCAGCAGCCCTGGGACTAGCGGATTGTACAATGAGCAGTTCTTC. Translated: CASSPGTSGLYNEQFF.

The chain is built from TRBV6-1 and TRBJ1-4; D is ambiguous. V lost 0 bases and J lost 10, with 15 bases in between. The CDR3 consists of 15 residues. Germline V gives CDR1 MNHNS, CDR2 SASEGT. CDR3 loop: CASSEAGNRAGKLFF. For the CDR3, the DNA is TGTGCCAGCAGTGAAGCAGGGAATCGAGCGGGAAAACTGTTTTTT.

This clone was detected a few times. This rearrangement joins TRBV19 to TRBJ1-1; D gene uncertain. This CDR3 has 11 amino acids. The V gene lost 4 bases and the J gene lost 5 bases, with 5 bases spanning the gap. The germline V gene has CDR1 LNHDA and CDR2 SQIVND (reference sequence). This chain's CDR3 is CASSKRTEAFF. CDR3 DNA: TGTGCCAGTAGTAAGCGAACTGAAGCTTTCTTT.

The chain recombines TRBV18 with TRBJ1-3; D not resolved. Trimming shortened V by 5 bases and J by 1 base, and 12 bases separated the two germline ends. Germline values: CDR1 KGHSH, CDR2 LQKENI. The CDR3 runs 15 residues. The CDR3 DNA reads as TGTGCCAGCTCAACAAAGACAATTTCTGGAAACACCATATATTTT. It encodes CASSTKTISGNTIYF.

The chain couples TRBV6-6 to TRBJ1-2, with TRBD1 identical over 7 bases. The V segment lost 5 bases and the J segment 8 bases; nucleotides outside the gene matches: 8. This CDR3 contains 13 residues. Germline values: CDR1 MNHNY, CDR2 SVGAGI (reference sequence). The CDR3 spells CASSTPTGRGYTF. CDR3 nucleotide sequence: TGTGCCAGCAGTACCCCGACAGGGAGGGGCTACACCTTC.

The chain has TRBV18 and TRBJ1-1, with a weak D call TRBD1 (6 bases). In germline, CDR1 is KGHSH, CDR2 LQKENI. The CDR3 is 14 residues long. Trimming removed 3 bases from V and 2 bases from J, with 10 bases in between. The CDR3: CASSPTGDNTEAFF. CDR3 nucleotides: TGTGCCAGCTCACCGACAGGTGATAACACTGAAGCTTTCTTT. The whole variable domain, remainder taken from reference TRBV18 and TRBJ1-1, is NAGVMQNPRHLVRRRGQEARLRCSPMKGHSHVYWYRQLPEEGLKFMVYLQKENIIDESGMPKERFSAEFPKEGPSILRIQQVVRGDSAAYFCASSPTGDNTEAFFGQGTRLTVV.

This rearrangement joins TRBV7-2 to TRBJ2-1, with D unclear. Germline V gives CDR1 SGHTA, CDR2 FQGNSA. The V end lost 0 bases, the J end lost 7 bases, and 16 bases lay between the germline ends. This CDR3 is 16 amino acids long. CDR3 protein: CASSLALIQPGNEQFF. The DNA of the CDR3 is TGTGCCAGCAGCTTAGCGCTTATCCAGCCCGGGAATGAGCAGTTCTTC.

This chain joins TRBV30 and TRBJ1-1, with no clear D. The V end was cut by 0 bases, the J end by 7 bases, with 12 bases between. Germline V gene lookup returns CDR1 GTSNPN and CDR2 SVGIG (reference sequence). The CDR3 covers 13 residues. The CDR3 sequence is CAWSVRVFGEAFF. The CDR3 DNA follows: TGTGCCTGGAGTGTACGGGTATTCGGTGAAGCTTTCTTT.

The V call is TRBV28, the J call TRBJ1-2; 7 positions match TRBD1. The CDR3 totals 13 residues. Germline CDR1 is MDHEN and CDR2 is SYDVKM. J gave up 8 bases and V 2 bases, and 5 bases lay outside the gene matches. Here the CDR3 DNA reads TGTGCCAGCAGTTTACTTCAGGGGGTGGGCTACACCTTC. Amino acid sequence: CASSLLQGVGYTF.

The genes are TRBV5-1 and TRBJ1-3; 8 nucleotides match TRBD1. Germline CDR1 is SGHRS and CDR2 is YFSETQ. This CDR3 is 14 amino acids long. J was trimmed by 4 bases and V by 5 bases; bases with no gene match: 5. The CDR3 bases are TGCGCCAGCAGTGAGACAGGGGTCGGAAACACCATATATTTT. Translation gives CASSETGVGNTIYF.

This clone was seen more than once but under ten times. This chain joins TRBV6-5 and TRBJ1-2; possible D gene TRBD1, 5 bases. The length of the CDR3 is 16 residues. Trimming pared 0 bases from V and 5 bases from J, leaving 16 bases between. The germline V gene has CDR1 MNHEY and CDR2 SVGAGI. CDR3 in amino acids: CASSYSGGGAGYGYTF. In DNA form, the CDR3 reads TGTGCCAGCAGTTACTCGGGTGGGGGTGCGGGGTATGGCTACACCTTC.

This chain uses TRBV9 with TRBJ1-1; TRBD1 agrees at 8 bases. The CDR3 has 15 amino acids. CDR1 SGDLS and CDR2 YYNGEE come from the germline V gene. V gave up 4 bases and J gave up 1 base; unmatched junction bases: 6. This CDR3 is CASSRMGQANTEAFF. The CDR3 DNA reads TGTGCCAGCAGCCGTATGGGACAGGCGAACACTGAAGCTTTCTTT.

The chain recombines TRBV6-5 with TRBJ1-2; 7 nucleotides agree with TRBD1. The germline gives CDR1 MNHEY, CDR2 SVGAGI. The V segment lost 4 bases and the J segment 13 bases; nucleotides outside the gene matches: 15. The CDR3 runs to 14 residues. The DNA for the CDR3 is TGTGCCAGCAGTTCCCGGACAGGCCACGGGCAGCCCACCTTC. This codes for CASSSRTGHGQPTF.

The chain combines TRBV6-6 with TRBJ1-3; tentatively, D is TRBD1 (6 bases). In germline, CDR1 is MNHNY, CDR2 SVGAGI (reference sequence). V lost 2 bases, J lost 6 bases, and 11 bases lay in between. The CDR3 runs 14 residues. The chain's CDR3 is CASSYRGQLNTIYF. As DNA, the CDR3 is TGTGCCAGCAGTTACCGAGGACAGCTAAACACCATATATTTT.

V and J are TRBV3-1 (or the pseudogene TRBV3-2) and TRBJ1-2; D is unresolved. The CDR3 has 15 residues. Deletions cut 0 bases from V and 4 bases from J, with 12 bases between. Germline CDR1 reads LGHDT; CDR2 reads YNNKEL (reference sequence). As DNA, the CDR3 is TGTGCCAGCAGCCAAGATCTGGAGGCGACCTATGGCTACACCTTC. As protein: CASSQDLEATYGYTF.

The rearrangement links TRBV5-6 to TRBJ2-5; a possible D gene is TRBD2 (6 bases). The germline V gene has CDR1 SGHDT and CDR2 YYEEEE. The CDR3 is 14 residues long. The ends were cut back, 1 base at V and 4 bases at J, with 11 bases in the middle. The CDR3 nucleotides are TGTGCCAGCAGCTTGCACGGGGGAGGAGAGACCCAGTACTTC. This encodes CASSLHGGGETQYF. Supplemented by reference TRBV5-6 and TRBJ2-5, the full variable domain reads DAGVTQSPTHLIKTRGQQVTLRCSPKSGHDTVSWYQQALGQGPQFIFQYYEEEERQRGNFPDRFSGHQFPNYSSELNVNALLLGDSALYLCASSLHGGGETQYFGPGTRLLVL.

This rearrangement joins TRBV9 to TRBJ1-1; no clear D. The CDR3 spans 14 residues. Trimming took off 0 bases at V and 0 bases at J, with 6 bases between the two ends. The V gene's germline CDR1 is SGDLS and CDR2 YYNGEE. CDR3 DNA sequence: TGTGCCAGCAGCGTAGTAGGAGTGAACACTGAAGCTTTCTTT. Translating it yields CASSVVGVNTEAFF. The whole variable domain, filled in from reference TRBV9 and TRBJ1-1, reads DSGVTQTPKHLITATGQRVTLRCSPRSGDLSVYWYQQSLDQGLQFLIQYYNGEERAKGNILERFSAQQFPDLHSELNLSSLELGDSALYFCASSVVGVNTEAFFGQGTRLTVV.

This chain joins TRBV9 and TRBJ1-1, with D unresolved. The CDR3 contains 14 residues. Looked up from germline, CDR1 is SGDLS and CDR2 is YYNGEE. V was shortened by 2 bases and J by 4 bases, with 12 bases between the two germline ends. CDR3 sequence: CASSVSGSFTEAFF. In nucleotides, the CDR3 is TGTGCCAGCAGCGTCTCAGGAAGCTTCACTGAAGCTTTCTTT.

The chain has TRBV9 and TRBJ1-5, with a weak D call TRBD1 (6 bases). With 3 bases removed from V and 2 bases from J, the gap between germline ends came to 12 bases. CDR1 is SGDLS and CDR2 is YYNGEE in the germline V gene. The CDR3 totals 15 residues. The CDR3 here is CASSETGGRNQPQHF. The CDR3 DNA is TGTGCCAGCAGCGAGACGGGGGGCCGCAATCAGCCCCAGCATTTT.

The genes are TRBV7-2 and TRBJ1-1, with D uncertain. The V and J ends lost 2 bases and 7 bases respectively, with 17 bases between them. The length of the CDR3 is 15 residues. In germline, CDR1 is SGHTA, CDR2 FQGNSA. The DNA for the CDR3 is TGTGCCAGCAGCTTATTCCCAAACAGAGCGGTTGAAGCTTTCTTT. It yields the protein CASSLFPNRAVEAFF.

This chain links TRBV6-5 with TRBJ1-1; possible D gene TRBD1, 6 bases. The CDR3 loop spans 13 amino acids. Germline assignment: CDR1 MNHEY and CDR2 SVGAGI. V lost 6 bases and J 10 bases, leaving 18 bases between the germline ends. CDR3 residues: CASRKQGEGVAFF. The DNA of the CDR3 is TGTGCCAGCAGAAAACAGGGAGAGGGTGTAGCTTTCTTT.

V and J are TRBV18 and TRBJ2-7, with a weak D call TRBD1 (6 bases). V shed 2 bases and J shed 2 bases, with 7 bases lying between them. This CDR3 region has 13 residues. CDR1 KGHSH and CDR2 LQKENI come from the germline V gene. The CDR3 DNA follows: TGTGCCAGCTCACCAACAGGGACCTACGAGCAGTACTTC. This gives the protein CASSPTGTYEQYF.

The V call is TRBV6-5, the J call TRBJ2-7; 7 bases match TRBD2. The CDR3 spans 13 residues. Germline CDR1 is MNHEY and CDR2 is SVGAGI. V dropped 7 bases and J dropped 7; count of bases not matched to a gene: 10. CDR3 loop: CASTSRGGYEQYF. Written as DNA, the CDR3 is TGTGCCAGCACCTCTAGGGGAGGGTATGAGCAGTACTTC.

The rearrangement uses TRBV13 and TRBJ2-3, with TRBD2 matching 11 bases. Germline lookup yields CDR1 PRHDT and CDR2 FYEKMQ (reference sequence). CDR3 size: 16 residues. V dropped 8 bases and J dropped 5; count of bases not matched to a gene: 12. The CDR3 protein is CASLAHYSGGEDTQYF. CDR3 nucleotide sequence: TGTGCCAGCCTAGCACACTATAGCGGGGGGGAAGATACGCAGTATTTT.

The chain combines TRBV28 with TRBJ2-2; 7 bases map to TRBD2. Germline CDR1 MDHEN, CDR2 SYDVKM. CDR3 length: 16 amino acids. V shed 2 bases and J 7 bases; nucleotides not matched to a gene: 10. The CDR3 here is CASSLRRGRYGGELFF. The CDR3 DNA sequence: TGTGCCAGCAGTTTAAGGCGGGGGAGGTACGGCGGGGAGCTGTTTTTT.

The chain couples TRBV6-5 to TRBJ2-7; TRBD1 aligns across 7 bases. This CDR3 comprises 14 residues. Germline V gene data show CDR1 as MNHEY and CDR2 as SVGAGI. The V gene end was trimmed by 0 bases and the J gene end by 4 bases; junction bases not matched to a gene: 3. DNA of the CDR3: TGTGCCAGCAGTTACTCGGGACAGAATTACGAGCAGTACTTC. This gives the protein CASSYSGQNYEQYF.

The chain recombines TRBV30 with TRBJ2-1, with TRBD2 matching over 14 bases. Germline assignment: CDR1 GTSNPN and CDR2 SVGIG (reference sequence). This CDR3 comprises 17 residues. V shed 4 bases, J shed 9 bases, and the junction held 14 bases outside the gene matches. The CDR3 protein is CAWTGTRTSGGSGEQFF. The DNA for the CDR3 is TGTGCCTGGACCGGAACCCGGACTAGCGGGGGGTCGGGTGAGCAGTTCTTC.

This clone appeared once. V is TRBV6-5 and J is TRBJ2-1; 9 nucleotides match TRBD1. CDR3 size: 15 residues. Germline CDR1 is MNHEY and CDR2 is SVGAGI. The V gene end was trimmed by 5 bases and the J gene end by 4 bases; junction bases not matched to a gene: 6. The CDR3: CASSLTGTGYNEQFF. DNA for the CDR3: TGTGCCAGCAGTCTCACCGGGACAGGGTACAATGAGCAGTTCTTC.

This clone counts as medium-sized (0.01 to 0.1%). The genes are TRBV5-8 and TRBJ2-3, with 10 bases that match TRBD1. CDR3 size: 15 residues. Germline lookup yields CDR1 SGHTS and CDR2 YDEGEE. V shed 4 bases and J 3 bases; nucleotides not matched to a gene: 5. CDR3 in amino acids: CASSIRTGGTDTQYF. DNA for the CDR3: TGTGCCAGCAGCATTCGGACAGGGGGGACAGATACGCAGTATTTT.

This chain uses TRBV21-1 with TRBJ2-1; the D call TRBD2 from the table was never checked on the DNA. TRBV21-1 is classified as a pseudogene. This CDR3 is built from 16 residues. CDR3 amino acids: CASSKAGTWGYNEQFF. The CDR3 DNA follows: TGTGCCAGCAGCAAAGCCGGGACTTGGGGTTACAATGAGCAGTTCTTC.

V usage is TRBV24-1 and J usage is TRBJ2-5, with 11 bases lining up with TRBD1. The germline CDR1 and CDR2 sequences are KGHDR and SFDVKD. The CDR3 spans 15 residues. Unmatched junction bases numbered 3, after V lost 2 bases and J lost 5 bases. The DNA for the CDR3 is TGTGCCACCAGTGATTGGGACAGGGGGACCGAGACCCAGTACTTC. It yields the protein CATSDWDRGTETQYF.